This T cell receptor beta chain was observed in a study of blood T cells in healthy people across ages. Whole-study findings and limits: Roughly linear declines in TCR beta diversity per million T cells occurred with age. Because sorting was not performed, PBMCs prevented conclusive naive versus antigen-experienced comparison.

Healthy Caucasian individuals from Russia aged roughly 6 to 90 served as donors. A J-beta primer mix and a sample-barcoded 5' primer were used in a second PCR of roughly 6 to 12 cycles. A single record per CDR3 protein comes from TCRdb applying MiXCR to the 5' RACE reads. This repertoire shows about 720,000 distinct CDR3 sequences, approximately 21% found once; its top ten account for under 25%. This clonotype was counted a few times. Its target is not known. The sequenced sample was blood. This clonotype was sampled from a man aged 65-85 years in good health.

In nucleotides, the CDR3 is TGCAGCTTGGCCAGGAACACTGAAGCTTTCTTT. Translating it yields CSLARNTEAFF. V gene TRBV29-1 combines with J gene TRBJ1-1; D gene uncertain. Trimming removed 8 bases from V and 1 base from J, with 8 bases in between. In germline, CDR1 is SQVTM, CDR2 ANQGSEA. CDR3 length: 11 amino acids.